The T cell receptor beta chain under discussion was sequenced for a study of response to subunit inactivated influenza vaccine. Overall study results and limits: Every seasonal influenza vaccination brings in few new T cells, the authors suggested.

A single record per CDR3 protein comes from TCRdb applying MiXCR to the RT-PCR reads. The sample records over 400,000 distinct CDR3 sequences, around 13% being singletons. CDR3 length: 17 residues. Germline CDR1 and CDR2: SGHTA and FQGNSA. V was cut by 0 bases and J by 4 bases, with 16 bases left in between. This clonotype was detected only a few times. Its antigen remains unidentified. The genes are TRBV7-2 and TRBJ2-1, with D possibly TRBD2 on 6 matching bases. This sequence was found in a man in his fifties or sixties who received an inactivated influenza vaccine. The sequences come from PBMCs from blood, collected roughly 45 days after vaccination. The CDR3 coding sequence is TGTGCCAGCAGCTTAGCGTCTACGGGACTGGGGTACAATGAGCAGTTCTTC. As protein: CASSLASTGLGYNEQFF.